Below, 29 T cell receptor beta chains from the same sample are listed, as sequenced in a study of T cell clones after liver transplantation. Measured with immunoSEQ multiplex PCR; TCRdb has only the in-frame clones, and not every one. The table includes approximately 19,000 clones, 75% to 85% detected once. The sample here was CD8+ T cells from blood, taken 48 months after liver transplant. These receptors were taken from a human patient who received a liver transplant. Some T cells may have come from the graft donor.

This clone was observed many times. The chain joins TRBV5-1 to TRBJ2-7; D could derive from TRBD1 or TRBD2 (5 bases each). The length of the CDR3 is 14 residues. Germline V gene lookup returns CDR1 SGHRS and CDR2 YFSETQ. The V and J ends lost 5 bases and 2 bases respectively, with 14 bases between them. The CDR3 DNA sequence: TGCGCCAGCAGGGTCCGGGACGGTACCTACGAGCAGTACTTC. This sequence encodes CASRVRDGTYEQYF.

The V gene is TRBV7-9, the J gene TRBJ1-1; possibly TRBD1 for D (6 bases). This CDR3 has 14 amino acids. V dropped 8 bases and J dropped 5 bases, with 18 bases sitting between them. CDR1 is SEHNR, CDR2 FQNEAQ, per germline (reference sequence). The CDR3 DNA follows: TGTGCCAGCGCTGGGCGGGGGGCAGCGACTGAAGCTTTCTTT. Its translation is CASAGRGAATEAFF.

This chain uses TRBV9 with TRBJ2-7; D is unclear. V lost 0 bases, J lost 0 bases, and 7 bases lay in between. The CDR3 loop spans 14 amino acids. The germline CDR1 and CDR2 sequences are SGDLS and YYNGEE. The CDR3 bases are TGTGCCAGCAGCGTAGCGGCAGTCTCCTACGAGCAGTACTTC. Its translation is CASSVAAVSYEQYF.

The chain uses TRBV29-1 and TRBJ2-7; the match to TRBD1 covers 7 bases. Trimming at V came to 1 base and at J to 1 base, leaving 4 bases not matched to a gene. CDR1 and CDR2 (germline): SQVTM, ANQGSEA. This CDR3 region has 14 residues. As DNA, the CDR3 is TGCAGCGTTGAAGGGACAGGCCTTTCCTACGAGCAGTACTTC. Translated, it gives CSVEGTGLSYEQYF.

The chain recombines TRBV6-6 with TRBJ1-1; tentatively, D is TRBD1 (5 bases). Germline V CDR1 and CDR2: MNHNY, SVGAGI (reference sequence). V lost 7 bases to trimming and J lost 5 bases, with 17 bases between them. This CDR3 region has 14 residues. CDR3 nucleotides: TGTGCCAGCACTGCTGGGGGTGAGAGTACTGAAGCTTTCTTT. Translation gives CASTAGGESTEAFF.

The chain links TRBV15 to TRBJ1-1; D is unresolved. With 4 bases removed from V and 0 bases from J, the gap between germline ends came to 6 bases. This CDR3 comprises 13 residues. Germline V gene lookup returns CDR1 LNHNV and CDR2 YYDKDF (reference sequence). CDR3 sequence (DNA): TGTGCCACCAGCAATCGGGTGAACACTGAAGCTTTCTTT. Protein sequence: CATSNRVNTEAFF.

The gene calls are TRBV19 and TRBJ2-7; D is uncertain. Germline V gene data show CDR1 as LNHDA and CDR2 as SQIVND (reference sequence). Between the trimmed V and J ends, which lost 3 bases and 1 base, there was a span of 10 bases. CDR3 length: 14 amino acids. CDR3: CASSILPGSYEQYF. The CDR3 DNA is TGTGCCAGTAGTATCTTACCGGGTTCCTACGAGCAGTACTTC. Full variable domain (outside the CDR3, taken from reference TRBV19 and TRBJ2-7): DGGITQSPKYLFRKEGQNVTLSCEQNLNHDAMYWYRQDPGQGLRLIYYSQIVNDFQKGDIAEGYSVSREKKESFPLTVTSAQKNPTAFYLCASSILPGSYEQYFGPGTRLTVT.

The gene calls are TRBV4-2 and TRBJ2-7; 9 nucleotides agree with TRBD2. After removal of 0 bases from V and 5 bases from J, the junction contained 5 bases not matched to a gene. The CDR3 contains 15 residues. Germline CDR1 and CDR2: LGHNA and YNFKEQ. CDR3 sequence reads: CASSQEASGADEQYF. The CDR3 nucleotides are TGTGCCAGCAGCCAAGAAGCTAGCGGGGCTGACGAGCAGTACTTC.

The chain combines TRBV6-5 with TRBJ1-1; D call uncertain. V was cut by 2 bases and J by 6 bases, with 7 bases left in between. The germline V gene encodes CDR1 MNHEY and CDR2 SVGAGI. This CDR3 region has 12 residues. This chain's CDR3 is CASSYKGSEAFF. CDR3 coding DNA: TGTGCCAGCAGTTACAAAGGATCTGAAGCTTTCTTT.

The rearrangement joins TRBV11-2 to TRBJ2-5; 8 bases align to TRBD2. Germline CDR1 is SGHAT and CDR2 is FQNNGV. The junction had 17 bases not matched to a gene; V was cut back by 6 bases and J by 5 bases. The CDR3 runs 17 residues. CDR3 residues: CASRRSGAGATGETQYF. DNA for the CDR3: TGTGCCAGCAGGCGCTCCGGAGCGGGGGCCACGGGGGAGACCCAGTACTTC.

This rearrangement joins TRBV18 to TRBJ1-5; no definite D call. The germline gives CDR1 KGHSH, CDR2 LQKENI. V lost 3 bases to trimming and J lost 3 bases, with 9 bases between them. CDR3 length: 14 amino acids. The CDR3 here is CASSPSQANQPQHF. CDR3 DNA sequence: TGTGCCAGCTCACCGAGTCAGGCCAATCAGCCCCAGCATTTT.

The CDR3 DNA follows: TGCGCCAGCAGCCAAGCTTACTGGACAGGCGACTACGAGCAGTACTTC. Its protein is CASSQAYWTGDYEQYF. The rearrangement links TRBV4-3 to TRBJ2-7, with 7 positions matching TRBD1. The CDR3 contains 16 residues. With 1 base clipped from V and 3 bases from J, the junction kept 9 bases outside the gene matches. Germline V gene data show CDR1 as LGHNA and CDR2 as YSLEER.

V and J are TRBV5-1 and TRBJ1-2; unclear D gene. This CDR3 contains 17 residues. Germline values: CDR1 SGHRS, CDR2 YFSETQ. The V gene lost 6 bases and the J gene lost 4 bases, with 25 bases spanning the gap. The CDR3 DNA reads as TGCGCCAGCATGGGTACCACCTCAGGACGGGTTTCCTATGGCTACACCTTC. This codes for CASMGTTSGRVSYGYTF.

V is TRBV12-5 and J is TRBJ2-5; D remains ambiguous. Trimming took off 1 base at V and 4 bases at J, with 7 bases between the two ends. The germline V gene encodes CDR1 LGHNT and CDR2 FRNRAP. This CDR3 is built from 13 residues. CDR3 protein: CASGLGLLETQYF. The CDR3 region has the DNA TGTGCTAGTGGTTTGGGACTCCTAGAGACCCAGTACTTC.

This chain links TRBV7-6 with TRBJ2-5; the match to TRBD2 covers 10 bases. CDR3 length: 16 amino acids. Germline loops: CDR1 SGHVS, CDR2 FNYEAQ. The V gene end was trimmed by 2 bases and the J gene end by 0 bases; junction bases not matched to a gene: 3. As DNA, the CDR3 is TGTGCCAGCAGCTTAAGTAGCGGGGGGCACCAAGAGACCCAGTACTTC. This sequence encodes CASSLSSGGHQETQYF.

This sequence joins TRBV7-9 and TRBJ2-1, with D possibly TRBD2 on 6 matching bases. V gave up 5 bases and J gave up 8 bases, with 13 bases separating them. This CDR3 is 13 amino acids long. Germline CDR1 is SEHNR and CDR2 is FQNEAQ (reference sequence). The CDR3 nucleotides are TGTGCCAGCAGCCTCGGGACTCTGGATGAGCAGTTCTTC. As protein: CASSLGTLDEQFF.

The chain uses TRBV19 and TRBJ1-5, with D hard to call. V lost 3 bases to trimming and J lost 0 bases, with 18 bases between them. CDR1 and CDR2 from the germline V gene are LNHDA and SQIVND (reference sequence). CDR3 length equals 18 residues. DNA of the CDR3: TGTGCCAGTAGTATTGAAGACACCCGATCATATAGCAATCAGCCCCAGCATTTT. This codes for CASSIEDTRSYSNQPQHF. The entire variable domain, with the rest obtained from reference TRBV19 and TRBJ1-5, is as follows: DGGITQSPKYLFRKEGQNVTLSCEQNLNHDAMYWYRQDPGQGLRLIYYSQIVNDFQKGDIAEGYSVSREKKESFPLTVTSAQKNPTAFYLCASSIEDTRSYSNQPQHFGDGTRLSIL.

In its sample, this clone was seen once. V is TRBV10-3 and J is TRBJ2-3; 7 bases are shared with TRBD1. With 0 bases clipped from V and 4 bases from J, the junction kept 4 bases outside the gene matches. This CDR3 spans 15 amino acids. CDR1 and CDR2 (germline): ENHRY, SYGVKD. CDR3 protein: CAISESGDSPDTQYF. CDR3 bases: TGTGCCATCAGTGAGTCGGGGGACAGCCCAGATACGCAGTATTTT.

The chain combines TRBV28 with TRBJ1-2, with D maybe TRBD1 (6 bases). Per the germline V gene, CDR1 is MDHEN and CDR2 is SYDVKM. The CDR3 loop spans 16 amino acids. Trimming removed 3 bases at V and 8 bases at J, with 22 bases between. CDR3 in DNA: TGTGCCAGCAGTTTGATCCCAGGGGAGGGAGTGGGAGGCTACACCTTC. This translates into CASSLIPGEGVGGYTF.

This clone was recorded once. This rearrangement joins TRBV11-1 to TRBJ2-2; D is unclear. V lost 0 bases and J lost 1, with 3 bases in between. CDR3 length: 14 residues. Germline CDR1 and CDR2: SGHAT and FQDESV (reference sequence). The CDR3 nucleotides read TGTGCCAGCAGCTTAGCGGGGAACACCGGGGAGCTGTTTTTT. The encoded protein is CASSLAGNTGELFF.

This clone has a single count. The gene calls are TRBV6-6 and TRBJ2-7, with 9 bases aligning to TRBD2. The CDR3 sequence is 16 residues long. V was clipped by 5 bases and J by 2 bases; unmatched bases: 10. Germline V lookup: CDR1 MNHNY, CDR2 SVGAGI (reference sequence). The CDR3 is CASSPPKREATYEQYF. The CDR3 nucleotides read TGTGCCAGCAGTCCTCCCAAGCGGGAGGCGACCTACGAGCAGTACTTC.

This chain links TRBV5-1 with TRBJ2-7; D unresolved. The CDR3 sequence is 12 residues long. Trimming stripped 3 bases from V and 0 bases from J, with 4 bases between. Looked up from germline, CDR1 is SGHRS and CDR2 is YFSETQ. This CDR3 is CASSSDSYEQYF. For the CDR3, the DNA is TGCGCCAGCAGCTCCGACTCCTACGAGCAGTACTTC.

The chain combines TRBV5-6 with TRBJ1-1; no clear D gene. The CDR3 runs 13 residues. CDR1 SGHDT and CDR2 YYEEEE come from the germline V gene. The germline V and J ends were trimmed by 4 bases and 6 bases, with 13 bases remaining between them. CDR3 in amino acids: CASSAGGKPEAFF. CDR3 nucleotides: TGTGCCAGCAGCGCCGGAGGAAAGCCTGAAGCTTTCTTT.

The V call is TRBV6-5, the J call TRBJ1-5, with no clear D. Looked up from germline, CDR1 is MNHEY and CDR2 is SVGAGI. Trimming shortened V by 2 bases and J by 2 bases, and 4 bases separated the two germline ends. This CDR3 is built from 13 residues. DNA of the CDR3: TGTGCCAGCAGTTACGGGGGCAATCAGCCCCAGCATTTT. Protein sequence: CASSYGGNQPQHF.

The chain joins TRBV7-9 to TRBJ2-1; 7 bases map to TRBD2. The CDR3 runs to 16 residues. Trimming took 5 bases from V and 8 from J; bases not matched to a gene: 15. Germline CDR1 and CDR2: SEHNR and FQNEAQ (reference sequence). The CDR3 bases are TGTGCCAGCAGCCCCCATATGGCGGGAGTTTACGATGAGCAGTTCTTC. Amino acid sequence: CASSPHMAGVYDEQFF.

This chain links TRBV9 with TRBJ1-3; perhaps TRBD1 as D (6 bases). From germline, CDR1 is SGDLS and CDR2 YYNGEE. Trimming removed 3 bases from V and 2 bases from J, with 15 bases in between. CDR3 size: 16 residues. For the CDR3, the DNA is TGTGCCAGCAGCGGCCAGAGGGGGATAGCTGGAAACACCATATATTTT. Its translation: CASSGQRGIAGNTIYF.

The chain couples TRBV9 to TRBJ2-1; the match to TRBD2 covers 9 bases. Trimming cost V 6 bases and J 7 bases; bases outside gene matches: 8. The CDR3 consists of 14 residues. Germline CDR1 reads SGDLS; CDR2 reads YYNGEE. The CDR3 loop reads CASNPSGKGNEQFF. CDR3 in DNA: TGTGCCAGCAACCCTAGCGGGAAAGGGAATGAGCAGTTCTTC.

The chain is built from TRBV4-3 and TRBJ2-1; no clear D gene. The germline V and J ends were trimmed by 4 bases and 8 bases, with 9 bases remaining between them. Germline V gene sequence: CDR1 LGHNA, CDR2 YSLEER. This CDR3 contains 12 residues. This chain's CDR3 is CASSRTFDEQFF. CDR3 bases: TGCGCCAGCAGCCGAACCTTCGATGAGCAGTTCTTC.

The chain joins TRBV5-1 to TRBJ2-3, with 7 bases lining up with TRBD2. This CDR3 has 19 residues. V gave up 1 base and J gave up 4 bases; unmatched junction bases: 18. The germline V gene has CDR1 SGHRS and CDR2 YFSETQ. CDR3: CASSLNPPQTGGGSDTQYF. DNA for the CDR3: TGCGCCAGCAGCTTGAATCCCCCCCAAACTGGGGGGGGATCAGATACGCAGTATTTT.